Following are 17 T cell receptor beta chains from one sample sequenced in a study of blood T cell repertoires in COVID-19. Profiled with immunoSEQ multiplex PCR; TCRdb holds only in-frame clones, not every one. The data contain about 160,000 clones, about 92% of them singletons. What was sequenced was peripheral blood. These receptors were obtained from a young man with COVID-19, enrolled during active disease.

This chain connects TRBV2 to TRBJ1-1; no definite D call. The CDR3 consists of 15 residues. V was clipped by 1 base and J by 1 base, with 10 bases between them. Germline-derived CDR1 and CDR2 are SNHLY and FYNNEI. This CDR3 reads CASSEEIGRNTEAFF. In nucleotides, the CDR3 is TGTGCCAGCAGTGAAGAAATCGGGAGGAACACTGAAGCTTTCTTT.

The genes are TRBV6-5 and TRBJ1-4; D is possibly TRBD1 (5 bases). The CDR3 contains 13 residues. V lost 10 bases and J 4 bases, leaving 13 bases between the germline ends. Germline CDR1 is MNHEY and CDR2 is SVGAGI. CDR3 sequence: CATTTANNEKLFF. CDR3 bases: TGTGCCACGACGACAGCGAATAATGAAAAACTGTTTTTT.

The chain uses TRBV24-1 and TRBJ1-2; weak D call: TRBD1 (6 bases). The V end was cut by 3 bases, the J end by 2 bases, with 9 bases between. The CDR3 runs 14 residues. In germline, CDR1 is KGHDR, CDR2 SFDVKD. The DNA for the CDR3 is TGTGCCACCAGTGATAGGGGGTTGAACTATGGCTACACCTTC. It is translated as CATSDRGLNYGYTF.

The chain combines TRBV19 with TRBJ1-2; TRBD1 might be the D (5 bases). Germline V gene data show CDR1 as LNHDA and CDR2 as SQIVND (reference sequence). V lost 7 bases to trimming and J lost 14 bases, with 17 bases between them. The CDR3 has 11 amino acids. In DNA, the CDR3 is TGTGCCAGTAAGCAGGACACCTCCAGTACCTTC. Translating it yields CASKQDTSSTF.

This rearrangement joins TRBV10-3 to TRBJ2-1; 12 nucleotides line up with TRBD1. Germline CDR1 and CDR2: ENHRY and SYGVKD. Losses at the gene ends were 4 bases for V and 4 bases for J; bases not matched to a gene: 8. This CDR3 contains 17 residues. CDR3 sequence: CAISVAGQGAAYNEQFF. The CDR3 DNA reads TGTGCCATCAGTGTGGCGGGACAGGGGGCGGCGTACAATGAGCAGTTCTTC.

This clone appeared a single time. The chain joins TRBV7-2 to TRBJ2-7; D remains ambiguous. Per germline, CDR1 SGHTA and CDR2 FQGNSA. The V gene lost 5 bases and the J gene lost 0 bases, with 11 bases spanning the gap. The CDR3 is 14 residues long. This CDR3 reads CASSPAASSYEQYF. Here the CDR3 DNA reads TGTGCCAGCAGCCCCGCGGCGAGCTCCTACGAGCAGTACTTC.

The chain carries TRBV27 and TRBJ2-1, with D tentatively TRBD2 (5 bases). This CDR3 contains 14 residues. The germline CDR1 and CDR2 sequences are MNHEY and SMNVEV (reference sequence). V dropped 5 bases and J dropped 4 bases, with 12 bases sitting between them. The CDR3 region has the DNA TGTGCCAGCAGTCACCGGGATTGGTACAATGAGCAGTTCTTC. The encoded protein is CASSHRDWYNEQFF.

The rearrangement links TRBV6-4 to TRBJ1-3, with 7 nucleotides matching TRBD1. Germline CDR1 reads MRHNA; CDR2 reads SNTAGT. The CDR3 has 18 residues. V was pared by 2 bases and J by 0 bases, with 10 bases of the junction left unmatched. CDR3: CASSDPPGQNPSGNTIYF. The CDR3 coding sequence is TGTGCCAGCAGTGACCCTCCGGGACAGAACCCCTCTGGAAACACCATATATTTT.

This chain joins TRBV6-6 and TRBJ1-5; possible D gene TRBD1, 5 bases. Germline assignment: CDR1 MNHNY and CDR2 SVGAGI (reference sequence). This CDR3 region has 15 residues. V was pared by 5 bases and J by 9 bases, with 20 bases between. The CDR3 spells CASSRSRDTSWPQHF. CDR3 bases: TGTGCCAGCAGTCGATCCAGGGATACAAGTTGGCCCCAGCATTTT.

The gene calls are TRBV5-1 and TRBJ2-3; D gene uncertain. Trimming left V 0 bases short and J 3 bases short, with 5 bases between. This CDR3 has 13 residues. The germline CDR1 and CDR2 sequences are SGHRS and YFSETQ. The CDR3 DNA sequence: TGCGCCAGCAGCTTGGCCCGGACAGATACGCAGTATTTT. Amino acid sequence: CASSLARTDTQYF.

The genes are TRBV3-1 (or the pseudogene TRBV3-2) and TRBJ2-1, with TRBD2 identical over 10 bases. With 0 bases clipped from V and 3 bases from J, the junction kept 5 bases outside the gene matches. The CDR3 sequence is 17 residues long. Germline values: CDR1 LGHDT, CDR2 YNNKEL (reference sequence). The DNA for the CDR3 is TGTGCCAGCAGCCAAGATCTAACTAGCGGGAACTACAATGAGCAGTTCTTC. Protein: CASSQDLTSGNYNEQFF.

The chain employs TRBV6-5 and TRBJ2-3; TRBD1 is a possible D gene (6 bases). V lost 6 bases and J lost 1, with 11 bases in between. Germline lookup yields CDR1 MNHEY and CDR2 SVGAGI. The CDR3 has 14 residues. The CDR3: CASSLSGGTDTQYF. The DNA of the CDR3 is TGTGCCAGCAGCCTCTCAGGGGGCACAGATACGCAGTATTTT.

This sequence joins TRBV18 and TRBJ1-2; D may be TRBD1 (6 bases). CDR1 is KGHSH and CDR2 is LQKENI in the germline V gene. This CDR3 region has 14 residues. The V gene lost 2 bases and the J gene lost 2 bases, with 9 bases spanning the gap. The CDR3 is CASSPGGANYGYTF. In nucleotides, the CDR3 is TGTGCCAGCTCACCAGGGGGGGCCAACTATGGCTACACCTTC.

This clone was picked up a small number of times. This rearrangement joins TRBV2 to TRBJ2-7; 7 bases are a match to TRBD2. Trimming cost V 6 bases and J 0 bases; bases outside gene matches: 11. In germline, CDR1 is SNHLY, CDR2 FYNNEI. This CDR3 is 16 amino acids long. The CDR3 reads CASRTSLDAISYEQYF. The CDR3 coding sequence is TGTGCCAGCAGGACTAGCTTGGACGCGATCTCCTACGAGCAGTACTTC.

The CDR3 DNA follows: TGTGCCAGTAGTATTAACAGGGGACGCACTTCGACGTACAATGAGCAGTTCTTC. This codes for CASSINRGRTSTYNEQFF. The chain combines TRBV19 with TRBJ2-1; 7 bases agree with TRBD1. Per the germline V gene, CDR1 is LNHDA and CDR2 is SQIVND (reference sequence). This CDR3 is built from 18 residues. V trimming: 3 bases; J trimming: 4 bases; junction bases outside the gene matches: 15.

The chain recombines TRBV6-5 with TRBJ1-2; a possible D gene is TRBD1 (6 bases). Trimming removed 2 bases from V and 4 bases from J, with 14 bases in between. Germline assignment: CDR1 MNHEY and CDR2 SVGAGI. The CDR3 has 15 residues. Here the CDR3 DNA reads TGTGCCAGCAGTTACGGCTTAAGGACAGCCTATGGCTACACCTTC. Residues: CASSYGLRTAYGYTF.

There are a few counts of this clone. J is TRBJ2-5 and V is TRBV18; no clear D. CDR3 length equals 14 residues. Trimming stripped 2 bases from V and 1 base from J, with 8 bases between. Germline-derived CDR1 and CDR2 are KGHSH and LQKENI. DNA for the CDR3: TGTGCCAGCTCACCATCCAGGATCCAAGAGACCCAGTACTTC. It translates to CASSPSRIQETQYF. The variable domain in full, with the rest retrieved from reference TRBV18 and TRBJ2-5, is NAGVMQNPRHLVRRRGQEARLRCSPMKGHSHVYWYRQLPEEGLKFMVYLQKENIIDESGMPKERFSAEFPKEGPSILRIQQVVRGDSAAYFCASSPSRIQETQYFGPGTRLLVL.